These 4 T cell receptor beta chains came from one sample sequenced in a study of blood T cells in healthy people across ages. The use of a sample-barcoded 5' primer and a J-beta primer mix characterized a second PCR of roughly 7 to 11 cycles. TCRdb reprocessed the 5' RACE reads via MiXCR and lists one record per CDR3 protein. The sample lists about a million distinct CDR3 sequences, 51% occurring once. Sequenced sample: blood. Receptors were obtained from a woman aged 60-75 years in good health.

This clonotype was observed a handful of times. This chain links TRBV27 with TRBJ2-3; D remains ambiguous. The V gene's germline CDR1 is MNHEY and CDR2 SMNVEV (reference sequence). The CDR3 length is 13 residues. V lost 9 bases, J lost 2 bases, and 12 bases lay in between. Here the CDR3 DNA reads TGTGCCAGTAAACAGCGAGTCACAGATACGCAGTATTTT. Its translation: CASKQRVTDTQYF.

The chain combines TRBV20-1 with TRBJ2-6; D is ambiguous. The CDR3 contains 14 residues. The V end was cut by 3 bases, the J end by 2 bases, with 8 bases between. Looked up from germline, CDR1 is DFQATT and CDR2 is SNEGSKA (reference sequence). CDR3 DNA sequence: TGCAGTGCTAGTGTCCGGACTGGGGCCAACGTCCTGACTTTC. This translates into CSASVRTGANVLTF.

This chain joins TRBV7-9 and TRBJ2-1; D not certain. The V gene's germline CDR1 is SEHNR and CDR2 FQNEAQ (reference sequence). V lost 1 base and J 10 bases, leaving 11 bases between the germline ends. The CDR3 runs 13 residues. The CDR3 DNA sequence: TGTGCCAGCAGCTTAGTCGTTTTGGGGGAGCAGTTCTTC. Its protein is CASSLVVLGEQFF.

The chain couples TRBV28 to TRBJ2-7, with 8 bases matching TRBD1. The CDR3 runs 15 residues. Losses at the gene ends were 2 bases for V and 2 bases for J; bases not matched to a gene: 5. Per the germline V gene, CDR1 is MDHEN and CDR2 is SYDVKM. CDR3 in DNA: TGTGCCAGCAGTTTAGCCCAGGGGGCACCCTACGAGCAGTACTTC. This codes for CASSLAQGAPYEQYF.